These 4 T cell receptor beta chains were sequenced from one sample in a study of T cell responses to AZD1222 COVID-19 vaccine. Generated by immunoSEQ multiplex PCR, the TCRdb table keeps only in-frame clones and is missing some. The sample holds approximately 120,000 clones, roughly nine tenths seen once. The source material was peripheral blood, sampled on day 0 of AZD1222 vaccination. These receptors came from an adult in good health.

The genes are TRBV28 and TRBJ1-1; 7 nucleotides match TRBD1. The CDR3 extends over 17 amino acids. With V trimmed by 4 bases and J by 0 bases, 11 bases remained unmatched. Germline-derived CDR1 and CDR2 are MDHEN and SYDVKM. The CDR3 sequence is CASSSRKGARMNTEAFF. The CDR3, as DNA: TGTGCCAGCAGTTCGCGAAAGGGGGCGCGTATGAACACTGAAGCTTTCTTT.

This clone appeared once. The V and J genes are TRBV15 and TRBJ1-6; 9 nucleotides match TRBD1. V lost 5 bases, J lost 9 bases, and 5 bases stayed unmatched. From germline, CDR1 is LNHNV and CDR2 YYDKDF (reference sequence). The CDR3 has 14 residues. Here the CDR3 reads CATSPGQGSSPLHF. CDR3 nucleotides: TGTGCCACCAGCCCGGGACAGGGATCTTCACCCCTCCACTTT.

J is TRBJ2-7 and V is TRBV10-2; D is possibly TRBD2 (6 bases). Trimming took off 4 bases at V and 5 bases at J, with 15 bases between the two ends. Germline V gene lookup returns CDR1 WSHSY and CDR2 SAAADI. CDR3 length: 14 amino acids. The DNA of the CDR3 is TGCGCCAGCAGTGGGCTGGAGGGCCGCGACGAGCAGTACTTC. Its protein is CASSGLEGRDEQYF.

The chain uses TRBV27 and TRBJ2-5; 7 bases fit TRBD1. The V segment lost 5 bases and the J segment 5 bases; nucleotides outside the gene matches: 8. The CDR3 length is 14 residues. Germline CDR1 is MNHEY and CDR2 is SMNVEV (reference sequence). This CDR3 is CASSQDRARETQYF. CDR3 DNA sequence: TGTGCCAGCAGTCAAGACAGGGCGCGGGAGACCCAGTACTTC.